This T cell receptor beta chain was captured by sequencing in a study of blood T cell repertoires in COVID-19. On the study more broadly: Material from acute and convalescent COVID-19 was sourced from the United States, Italy and Spain. In each case, the material was cDNA or gDNA derived from T cells, B-cell-depleted T cells, or PBMCs.

Authors' methods: Estimates of nucleated cell counts were drawn from the amplification of reference gene primers. Libraries were prepared by immunoSEQ multiplex PCR; TCRdb keeps only in-frame clonotypes and omits some of them. D and trimming were read from the DNA, whereas the V and J calls and clone size are those reported in that table. The sample lists fewer than 80,000 clones, around nine tenths occurring once. The germline V gene has CDR1 SQVTM and CDR2 ANQGSEA. J was trimmed by 5 bases and V by 4 bases; bases with no gene match: 6. The CDR3 extends over 13 amino acids. This chain connects TRBV29-1 to TRBJ2-5, with 8 bases lining up with TRBD2. Sequenced: peripheral blood. The source is a woman aged 45-60 years with active or convalescent COVID-19. The CDR3, as DNA: TGCAGCGTTGTAGGGACTAGAGGGGAGACCCAGTACTTC. Protein product: CSVVGTRGETQYF.